The 19 T cell receptor beta chains presented below share a single source sample, sequenced in a study of T-cell reconstitution after alpha-beta-depleted transplantation in children. Unique molecular identifiers were used to barcode this TCRbeta library. TCRdb itself ran the PCR reads through MiXCR, one entry per CDR3 protein. The sample includes approximately 490,000 distinct CDR3 sequences, roughly 10% of them seen just once. The sample was PBMCs, taken before TCRalphabeta/CD19-depleted stem cell transplant. The receptors here all came from a child aged 2-15 years with inherited bone marrow failure, due to receive a stem cell transplant.

The chain joins TRBV18 to TRBJ2-1, with 7 bases fitting TRBD2. The V gene end was trimmed by 1 base and the J gene end by 1 base; junction bases not matched to a gene: 4. Germline V lookup: CDR1 KGHSH, CDR2 LQKENI. CDR3 length: 16 residues. This CDR3 is CASSPRSGTSYNEQFF. DNA of the CDR3: TGTGCCAGCTCACCACGCAGCGGGACTTCCTACAATGAGCAGTTCTTC.

The table lists this clonotype with many counts. The rearrangement joins TRBV5-1 to TRBJ2-7, with D perhaps assigned TRBD1 or TRBD2 (6 bases each). The germline CDR1 and CDR2 sequences are SGHRS and YFSETQ. The CDR3 is 15 amino acids. The V end was cut by 1 base, the J end by 2 bases, with 13 bases between. CDR3: CASSLTGTGAYEQYF. CDR3 coding DNA: TGCGCCAGCAGCTTGACAGGGACTGGGGCCTACGAGCAGTACTTC.

The chain combines TRBV4-3 with TRBJ1-5, with a tentative D call TRBD1 (5 bases). Trimming took 1 base from V and 4 from J, leaving 8 bases between them. The CDR3 has 14 residues. The germline gives CDR1 LGHNA, CDR2 YSLEER. This chain's CDR3 is CASSQVSGNQPQHF. In DNA form, the CDR3 reads TGCGCCAGCAGCCAAGTCTCAGGGAATCAGCCCCAGCATTTT.

The table lists this clonotype with many counts. V usage is TRBV2 and J usage is TRBJ1-6; 8 bases line up with TRBD1. Per germline, CDR1 SNHLY and CDR2 FYNNEI. Trimming at V came to 7 bases and at J to 7 bases, leaving 6 bases not matched to a gene. The CDR3 spans 14 residues. The CDR3 here is CASTLQGGNSPLHF. CDR3 sequence (DNA): TGTGCCAGCACCCTACAGGGGGGGAATTCACCCCTCCACTTT. Supplemented by reference TRBV2 and TRBJ1-6, the full variable domain reads EPEVTQTPSHQVTQMGQEVILRCVPISNHLYFYWYRQILGQKVEFLVSFYNNEISEKSEIFDDQFSVERPDGSNFTLKIRSTKLEDSAMYFCASTLQGGNSPLHFGNGTRLTVT.

The V call is TRBV5-6, the J call TRBJ2-3, with 9 bases identical to TRBD2. CDR3 length: 17 amino acids. The J segment lost 5 bases and the V segment lost 0 bases, leaving 10 bases of the junction unmatched. Per the germline V gene, CDR1 is SGHDT and CDR2 is YYEEEE. This CDR3 reads CASSLERGEGQVDTQYF. CDR3 DNA sequence: TGTGCCAGCAGCTTGGAGCGGGGGGAGGGCCAAGTAGATACGCAGTATTTT.

This clonotype came up a few times. The CDR3 sequence: CASSLVMQRLYNEQFF. The CDR3 region has the DNA TGTGCCAGCAGCTTAGTAATGCAGCGTTTATACAATGAGCAGTTCTTC. V gene TRBV11-2 combines with J gene TRBJ2-1; no firm D call. Germline V gives CDR1 SGHAT, CDR2 FQNNGV. The V end lost 1 base, the J end lost 4 bases, and 14 bases lay between the germline ends. CDR3 length: 16 amino acids.

The table lists this clonotype with many counts. V and J are TRBV7-2 and TRBJ2-2; D is ambiguous. CDR3 length: 16 amino acids. V shed 1 base and J shed 0 bases, with 9 bases lying between them. Germline V gene lookup returns CDR1 SGHTA and CDR2 FQGNSA. The CDR3 sequence is CASSLGIVTNTGELFF. DNA for the CDR3: TGTGCCAGCAGCTTAGGAATCGTAACGAACACCGGGGAGCTGTTTTTT. Using reference TRBV7-2 and TRBJ2-2 for the parts outside the CDR3, the full variable domain is GAGVSQSPSNKVTEKGKDVELRCDPISGHTALYWYRQSLGQGLEFLIYFQGNSAPDKSGLPSDRFSAERTGGSVSTLTIQRTQQEDSAVYLCASSLGIVTNTGELFFGEGSRLTVL.

The sample holds a few counts of this clonotype. DNA for the CDR3: TGTGCCAGCAGCCTAACCGTGGGCCAGAACACTGAAGCTTTCTTT. Encoded protein: CASSLTVGQNTEAFF. This rearrangement joins TRBV6-1 to TRBJ1-1; D uncertain. Trimming left V 6 bases short and J 1 base short, with 15 bases between. The CDR3 consists of 15 residues. Germline values: CDR1 MNHNS, CDR2 SASEGT.

V is TRBV11-2 and J is TRBJ1-2; possibly TRBD1 for D (5 bases). The CDR3 is 14 residues long. Germline loops: CDR1 SGHAT, CDR2 FQNNGV. The V end was cut by 5 bases, the J end by 4 bases, with 14 bases between. CDR3 residues: CASSPLPGTYGYTF. CDR3 sequence (DNA): TGTGCCAGCAGCCCCCTTCCAGGGACCTATGGCTACACCTTC.

As for this clonotype: A junction boundary mismatches the germline segment, possibly from a read error. The gene calls are TRBV12-3 or TRBV12-4 and TRBJ1-1, with no clear D. The CDR3 sequence is 11 residues long. In DNA form, the CDR3 reads TGTGCCATCAGTTTCGGAGGTTTCACTTTCTTT. The encoded protein is CAISFGGFTFF.

This clonotype was recorded at least ten times. The chain combines TRBV5-5 with TRBJ2-7; TRBD1 agrees at 7 bases. Per the germline V gene, CDR1 is SGHKS and CDR2 is YYEKEE (reference sequence). With V trimmed by 4 bases and J by 3 bases, 7 bases remained unmatched. CDR3 length: 14 amino acids. The CDR3 here is CASSGDRVSYEQYF. The CDR3 DNA is TGTGCCAGCAGCGGTGACAGGGTGAGCTACGAGCAGTACTTC.

This clonotype was seen ten or more times. V and J are TRBV10-3 and TRBJ2-2; no definite D call. Germline CDR1 is ENHRY and CDR2 is SYGVKD. The length of the CDR3 is 11 residues. V lost 7 bases and J lost 3, with 3 bases in between. The CDR3 nucleotides are TGTGCCATCATGGACACCGGGGAGCTGTTTTTT. Translation: CAIMDTGELFF.

This clonotype was recorded many times. The J gene is TRBJ2-1, the V gene TRBV6-1, with unresolved D. The CDR3 runs 14 residues. Germline V lookup: CDR1 MNHNS, CDR2 SASEGT. V lost 8 bases, J lost 3 bases, and 14 bases lay in between. CDR3 loop: CASLLRLHYNEQFF. CDR3 nucleotide sequence: TGTGCCAGCCTACTGAGGCTGCACTACAATGAGCAGTTCTTC.

This clonotype has ten or more counts. The chain employs TRBV7-2 and TRBJ2-7; D might be TRBD2 (7 bases). CDR1 and CDR2 from the germline V gene are SGHTA and FQGNSA. This CDR3 is 15 amino acids long. V was trimmed by 5 bases and J by 2 bases, leaving 16 bases between them. Here the CDR3 reads CASSLRGEGAYEQYF. Here the CDR3 DNA reads TGTGCCAGCAGCCTTAGGGGGGAGGGGGCCTACGAGCAGTACTTC.

This clonotype was counted at least ten times. The V gene is TRBV7-8, the J gene TRBJ2-4; TRBD1 agrees at 9 bases. This CDR3 has 16 residues. Germline V gene lookup returns CDR1 SGHVS and CDR2 FQNEAQ. Germline trimming cut 5 bases from V and 2 bases from J; bases unmatched to any gene: 7. This chain's CDR3 is CASSRTGGLPKNIQYF. For the CDR3, the DNA is TGTGCCAGCAGCCGAACAGGGGGCCTTCCCAAAAACATTCAGTACTTC.

V usage is TRBV27 and J usage is TRBJ2-1; 12 nucleotides match TRBD2. The CDR3 has 17 residues. V lost 1 base and J lost 5; bases outside the gene matches: 6. In germline, CDR1 is MNHEY, CDR2 SMNVEV (reference sequence). DNA of the CDR3: TGTGCCAGCAGTTTATATCCCCGGACTAGCGGGGACAATGAGCAGTTCTTC. Translation: CASSLYPRTSGDNEQFF.

This clonotype was recorded at least ten times. The chain carries TRBV4-2 and TRBJ2-7; 8 bases map to TRBD1. Germline-derived CDR1 and CDR2 are LGHNA and YNFKEQ. The CDR3 length is 16 residues. V dropped 3 bases and J dropped 0; count of bases not matched to a gene: 7. The CDR3 coding sequence is TGTGCCAGCAGCCACCTAACAGGGGGTCCCTCCTACGAGCAGTACTTC. It is translated as CASSHLTGGPSYEQYF.

This clonotype has at least ten counts. The rearrangement uses TRBV6-5 and TRBJ1-1; 7 bases align to TRBD1. The CDR3 runs 15 residues. From germline, CDR1 is MNHEY and CDR2 SVGAGI. With V trimmed by 2 bases and J by 4 bases, 7 bases remained unmatched. CDR3 amino acids: CASSYRPTGTTEAFF. The DNA for the CDR3 is TGTGCCAGCAGTTACAGACCGACAGGGACCACTGAAGCTTTCTTT.

A word on this clonotype: A much larger clone lies one base from this, so it may be a read error. V is TRBV5-1 and J is TRBJ1-1; D ambiguous. Germline loops: CDR1 SGHRS, CDR2 YFSETQ. V was cut by 1 base and J by 0 bases, with 7 bases left in between. The CDR3 totals 14 residues. CDR3 region: CASSLPRVNTEAFF. The CDR3 DNA sequence: TGCGCCAGCAGCTTGCCTAGGGTGAACACTGAAGCTTTCTTT.